These T cell receptor beta chains were read from a single sample in a study of T-cell reconstitution after alpha-beta-depleted transplantation in children. Each CDR3 protein gets one entry after TCRdb re-called the PCR reads with MiXCR. The sample consists of about a million distinct CDR3 sequences, about 26% of them appearing once. Source: PBMCs, mostly from graft donor cells, taken 360 days after TCRalphabeta/CD19-depleted stem cell transplant. The receptor set was obtained from a boy younger than two who had a stem cell transplant for SCID, so the T cells may come from the graft donor. The CDR3 runs from the conserved cysteine through the conserved F or W. A D gene is named only where the DNA matches it firmly. Clone size appears in some rows only: once, few, many, or a class for an expanded clone.

V gene	J gene	D gene	clone size	CDR3 protein	CDR3 DNA
TRBV7-6	TRBJ2-5	TRBD1	once	CASSPGDRFQETQYF	TGTGCCAGCAGCCCGGGGGACAGGTTCCAAGAGACCCAGTACTTC
TRBV2	TRBJ1-1	-	few	CASSEARFRANTEAFF	TGTGCCAGCAGTGAAGCGCGGTTCAGGGCGAACACTGAAGCTTTCTTT
TRBV19	TRBJ2-1	TRBD1	few	CASSIQGQPYNEQFF	TGTGCCAGTAGTATCCAGGGACAGCCATACAATGAGCAGTTCTTC
TRBV5-1	TRBJ1-3	TRBD1	-	CASSLAIVGTGSNTIYF	TGCGCCAGCAGCTTGGCTATCGTGGGGACAGGGTCCAACACCATATATTTT
TRBV24-1	TRBJ2-2	TRBD2	few	CATSGRLAGINTGELFF	TGTGCCACCAGTGGCCGACTAGCGGGAATCAACACCGGGGAGCTGTTTTTT
TRBV11-2	TRBJ2-7	TRBD1	few	CASSFAPGQSYEQYF	TGTGCCAGCAGCTTCGCCCCGGGACAGAGCTACGAGCAGTACTTC
TRBV12-3/TRBV12-4	TRBJ1-5	-	-	CASSWDGRQPQHF	TGTGCCAGCAGCTGGGACGGTCGACAGCCCCAGCATTTT
TRBV29-1	TRBJ2-1	TRBD1	-	CSVRQGALSFPYNEQFF	TGCAGCGTTCGACAGGGGGCGCTTTCGTTTCCGTACAATGAGCAGTTCTTC
TRBV15	TRBJ2-3	-	-	CATSKTQPDTQYF	TGTGCCACCAGCAAAACCCAGCCTGATACGCAGTATTTT
TRBV9	TRBJ2-1	TRBD2	few	CASSLNLAGGYNEQFF	TGTGCCAGCAGCTTGAATTTAGCGGGGGGCTACAATGAGCAGTTCTTC
TRBV5-1	TRBJ2-3	TRBD1	few	CASSHSTGPVTDTQYF	TGCGCCAGCAGCCACTCGACAGGGCCCGTCACAGATACGCAGTATTTT
TRBV6-5	TRBJ2-1	TRBD2	-	CASSSSGGLSYNEQFF	TGTGCCAGCAGTTCTAGCGGGGGGCTTTCCTACAATGAGCAGTTCTTC
TRBV20-1	TRBJ2-4	-	few	CSARGPAAEYSKNIQYF	TGCAGTGCTAGAGGTCCGGCGGCAGAGTACTCCAAAAACATTCAGTACTTC
TRBV30	TRBJ1-2	-	once	CAWRGAGTGYTF	TGTGCCTGGAGAGGCGCGGGCACTGGCTACACCTTC
TRBV5-1	TRBJ2-1	-	-	CASSLGPFVGSYNEQFF	TGCGCCAGCAGCTTGGGCCCCTTTGTGGGCTCCTACAATGAGCAGTTCTTC
TRBV20-1	TRBJ1-4	-	-	CSARRTSGDEKLFF	TGCAGTGCTCGCCGGACTTCCGGCGATGAAAAACTGTTTTTT
TRBV9	TRBJ2-1	TRBD1	few	CASSAPGTGGNEQFF	TGTGCCAGCAGCGCACCCGGGACAGGTGGGAATGAGCAGTTCTTC
TRBV5-1	TRBJ1-4	-	-	CASSLASTDIEKLFF	TGCGCCAGCAGCTTGGCTTCGACGGATATTGAAAAACTGTTTTTT
TRBV4-2	TRBJ1-1	-	few	CASSQEGTGIREAFF	TGTGCCAGCAGCCAAGAGGGAACGGGGATCCGAGAAGCTTTCTTT
TRBV28	TRBJ2-3	-	-	CASSPTGSDTQYF	TGTGCCAGCAGCCCAACAGGGTCGGATACGCAGTATTTT
TRBV12-3/TRBV12-4	TRBJ2-2	TRBD2	few	CASSRAGGPIGELFF	TGTGCCAGCAGCCGAGCGGGGGGGCCGATCGGGGAGCTGTTTTTT
TRBV12-3/TRBV12-4	TRBJ2-7	-	-	CASSPGPGTSEQYF	TGTGCCAGCAGTCCCGGTCCGGGAACCAGCGAGCAGTACTTC
TRBV20-1	TRBJ2-1	TRBD2	few	CSARKTSGGVSSYNEQFF	TGCAGTGCTAGGAAGACTAGCGGGGGGGTTAGCTCCTACAATGAGCAGTTCTTC
TRBV28	TRBJ1-6	-	few	CASTPSTADNSPLHF	TGTGCCAGCACCCCATCGACAGCCGATAATTCACCCCTCCACTTT
TRBV19	TRBJ1-1	TRBD1	-	CASNFGDREANTEAFF	TGTGCCAGTAATTTCGGGGACAGGGAGGCGAACACTGAAGCTTTCTTT
TRBV20-1	TRBJ2-5	-	-	CSARVRDSYKTQYF	TGCAGTGCTAGGGTCCGGGACTCTTATAAGACCCAGTACTTC
TRBV3-1	TRBJ2-5	TRBD2	-	CASSQDLLRGGTQYF	TGTGCCAGCAGCCAAGATCTTCTGCGCGGGGGGACCCAGTACTTC
TRBV5-1	TRBJ2-1	-	few	CASSLSGDDNEQFF	TGCGCCAGCAGCTTATCGGGGGATGACAATGAGCAGTTCTTC
TRBV20-1	TRBJ1-4	-	-	CSARAPQGLHEKLFF	TGCAGTGCTAGAGCCCCTCAGGGCCTCCATGAAAAACTGTTTTTT
TRBV7-6	TRBJ2-6	-	-	CASSPGGAGSTPASGANVLTF	TGTGCCAGCAGCCCAGGCGGGGCAGGCTCAACCCCGGCCTCTGGGGCCAACGTCCTGACTTTC
TRBV9	TRBJ2-5	TRBD1	-	CASSVGQGSPWETQYF	TGTGCCAGCAGCGTTGGACAGGGTTCCCCATGGGAGACCCAGTACTTC
TRBV5-1	TRBJ1-1	TRBD1	-	CASSVNSGTGGGTEAFF	TGCGCCAGCAGCGTGAATTCCGGGACAGGGGGAGGAACTGAAGCTTTCTTT
TRBV4-1	TRBJ1-1	-	few	CASSQDAYRAGEAFF	TGCGCCAGCAGCCAAGATGCTTACAGGGCGGGAGAAGCTTTCTTT